This T cell receptor (beta chain) was identified during a study of shared clonotypes between healthy human individuals. In the sorted-subset replicate PCRs, 200 ng DNA, 25,000 to 30,000 T cell genomes, was used. Sequenced by immunoSEQ multiplex PCR; TCRdb stores in-frame clones only, minus some. This table has about 2 million clones, 90% to 95% appearing once. This clone was observed once. Sequencing was carried out using naive CD4+ T cells sorted from blood. Subset noted: CD45RA+ positively selected. This clonotype was sampled from a man between 18 and 35 years old in good health.

The CDR3 DNA sequence: TGTGCCAGCAGCTTAGACACAGGGGAGTACGAGCAGTACTTC. It translates to CASSLDTGEYEQYF. This chain joins TRBV11-2 and TRBJ2-7; TRBD1 matches at 7 bases. V shed 0 bases and J 4 bases; nucleotides not matched to a gene: 3. The germline V gene encodes CDR1 SGHAT and CDR2 FQNNGV. This CDR3 has 14 residues.